The 5 T cell receptor beta chains presented below share a single source sample, sequenced in a study of cytomegalovirus exposure and HLA in healthy donors. Vbeta (60) and Jbeta (13) primers were used in the PCR. This table comes from immunoSEQ multiplex PCR, and its TCRdb copy is limited to in-frame clones, with some not included. The sample contains approximately 100,000 clones, over 70% of which appear only once. The specimen sequenced was PBMCs. The receptors derive from a young man in good health and CMV-seropositive.

The chain couples TRBV30 to TRBJ2-3; 9 nucleotides align to TRBD1. J was trimmed by 2 bases and V by 0 bases; bases with no gene match: 9. Germline V gene lookup returns CDR1 GTSNPN and CDR2 SVGIG (reference sequence). This CDR3 has 17 amino acids. The CDR3 DNA follows: TGTGCCTGGAGTGTACTGGGGACAGGGCGAATCACAGATACGCAGTATTTT. It codes for CAWSVLGTGRITDTQYF.

This rearrangement joins TRBV7-9 to TRBJ2-5; perhaps TRBD1 as D (6 bases). V shed 5 bases and J shed 0 bases, with 13 bases lying between them. This CDR3 has 15 amino acids. CDR1 and CDR2 from the germline V gene are SEHNR and FQNEAQ (reference sequence). CDR3 in amino acids: CASSHGDMYQETQYF. The CDR3 region has the DNA TGTGCCAGCAGCCACGGGGACATGTACCAAGAGACCCAGTACTTC. Combining the CDR3 with reference TRBV7-9 and TRBJ2-5 gives the whole variable domain DTGVSQNPRHKITKRGQNVTFRCDPISEHNRLYWYRQTLGQGPEFLTYFQNEAQLEKSRLLSDRFSAERPKGSFSTLEIQRTEQGDSAMYLCASSHGDMYQETQYFGPGTRLLVL.

This clone was observed a single time. The chain recombines TRBV7-8 with TRBJ2-7; tentative D call: TRBD2 (5 bases). Germline V gene data show CDR1 as SGHVS and CDR2 as FQNEAQ. Trimming removed 1 base at V and 2 bases at J, with 6 bases between. The CDR3 runs to 13 residues. This chain's CDR3 is CASSLGEPYEQYF. The DNA for the CDR3 is TGTGCCAGCAGCTTAGGGGAGCCCTACGAGCAGTACTTC.

The V gene is TRBV7-8, the J gene TRBJ1-1; perhaps TRBD1 as D (5 bases). The CDR3 totals 15 residues. Trimming took off 3 bases at V and 5 bases at J, with 16 bases between the two ends. Germline V gene lookup returns CDR1 SGHVS and CDR2 FQNEAQ. CDR3 DNA sequence: TGTGCCAGCAGCTTCTCCGGTCTGGGGGGAACTGAAGCTTTCTTT. This codes for CASSFSGLGGTEAFF.

The chain has TRBV29-1 and TRBJ2-2, with a weak D call TRBD1 (5 bases). The ends were cut back, 6 bases at V and 6 bases at J, with 17 bases in the middle. The germline V gene has CDR1 SQVTM and CDR2 ANQGSEA. There are 14 residues in the CDR3. The CDR3 sequence: CSVRVAVGAGELFF. CDR3 DNA sequence: TGCAGCGTCAGGGTTGCGGTAGGGGCCGGGGAGCTGTTTTTT.